The 14 T cell receptor beta chains in this list originate from one sample, sequenced in a study of T cells and Merkel cell carcinoma outcomes. TCRdb's table, derived via immunoSEQ multiplex PCR, lists solely in-frame clones and lacks some. The data contain 8,000 to 9,500 clones, around four fifths of them seen just once; the ten biggest clones take up approximately 2.5%. The sequenced material came from tumor tissue from Merkel cell carcinoma. The receptors here all came from a human donor with Merkel cell carcinoma.

The V gene is TRBV7-8, the J gene TRBJ2-5; weak D call: TRBD2 (5 bases). CDR1 SGHVS and CDR2 FQNEAQ come from the germline V gene. V was trimmed by 5 bases and J by 4 bases, leaving 14 bases between them. This CDR3 contains 14 residues. CDR3 nucleotides: TGTGCCAGCAGCCCTCTTTCCGGGGTAGAGACCCAGTACTTC. Translating it yields CASSPLSGVETQYF. Full variable domain (remainder filled in from reference TRBV7-8 and TRBJ2-5): GAGVSQSPRYKVAKRGQDVALRCDPISGHVSLFWYQQALGQGPEFLTYFQNEAQLDKSGLPSDRFFAERPEGSVSTLKIQRTQQEDSAVYLCASSPLSGVETQYFGPGTRLLVL.

The chain recombines TRBV6-1 with TRBJ1-4; 10 nucleotides line up with TRBD1. The germline gives CDR1 MNHNS, CDR2 SASEGT. V was pared by 6 bases and J by 11 bases, with 3 bases of the junction left unmatched. This CDR3 is built from 12 residues. CDR3 loop: CASRRQGAKLFF. CDR3 nucleotide sequence: TGTGCCAGCAGAAGACAGGGGGCGAAACTGTTTTTT.

V gene TRBV28 combines with J gene TRBJ1-3; D uncertain. V was shortened by 1 base and J by 0 bases, with 7 bases between the two germline ends. CDR1 is MDHEN, CDR2 SYDVKM, per germline. CDR3 length: 15 amino acids. CDR3 sequence reads: CASSLLSYSGNTIYF. In nucleotides, the CDR3 is TGTGCCAGCAGTTTATTAAGCTACTCTGGAAACACCATATATTTT. The full variable domain, rest sourced from reference TRBV28 and TRBJ1-3, is DVKVTQSSRYLVKRTGEKVFLECVQDMDHENMFWYRQDPGLGLRLIYFSYDVKMKEKGDIPEGYSVSREKKERFSLILESASTNQTSMYLCASSLLSYSGNTIYFGEGSWLTVV.

The CDR3 here is CASSLTGTTNTGELFF. The CDR3 DNA sequence: TGCGCCAGCAGCTTGACCGGGACAACGAACACCGGGGAGCTGTTTTTT. The chain uses TRBV5-1 and TRBJ2-2, with a possible D match to TRBD1 (6 bases). Germline V gives CDR1 SGHRS, CDR2 YFSETQ. The CDR3 runs to 16 residues. Trimming cost V 1 base and J 0 bases, with 10 bases left between them.

The CDR3 region is CASSLAGTGVVTQYF. CDR3 DNA: TGTGCCAGCAGCTTAGCCGGGACAGGGGTGGTGACCCAGTACTTC. The chain links TRBV7-2 to TRBJ2-5, with 10 bases aligning to TRBD1. Per germline, CDR1 SGHTA and CDR2 FQGNSA. The CDR3 runs to 15 residues. J gave up 7 bases and V 0 bases, and 5 bases lay outside the gene matches.

The sample holds one count of this clone. The chain couples TRBV2 to TRBJ2-5; D remains unclear. Germline V lookup: CDR1 SNHLY, CDR2 FYNNEI. V was cut by 4 bases and J by 4 bases, with 10 bases left in between. There are 13 residues in the CDR3. The CDR3 is CASSGVFGETQYF. CDR3 in DNA: TGTGCCAGCAGTGGGGTTTTCGGAGAGACCCAGTACTTC.

This chain joins TRBV18 and TRBJ1-5, with a possible D match to TRBD1 (5 bases). The CDR3 consists of 16 residues. Germline-derived CDR1 and CDR2 are KGHSH and LQKENI. The V and J ends lost 5 bases and 0 bases respectively, with 14 bases between them. CDR3 amino acids: CASSAQGTNSNQPQHF. The CDR3 DNA reads TGTGCCAGCTCAGCCCAGGGAACTAATAGCAATCAGCCCCAGCATTTT.

The chain couples TRBV5-1 to TRBJ2-3; TRBD2 matches 15 bases. The CDR3 is made up of 17 amino acids. Germline-derived CDR1 and CDR2 are SGHRS and YFSETQ. V was clipped by 3 bases and J by 1 base; unmatched bases: 3. CDR3: CASSWGTSGGRTDTQYF. In nucleotides, the CDR3 is TGCGCCAGCAGCTGGGGGACTAGCGGGGGGCGCACAGATACGCAGTATTTT. Using reference TRBV5-1 and TRBJ2-3 for the parts outside the CDR3, the full variable domain is KAGVTQTPRYLIKTRGQQVTLSCSPISGHRSVSWYQQTPGQGLQFLFEYFSETQRNKGNFPGRFSGRQFSNSRSEMNVSTLELGDSALYLCASSWGTSGGRTDTQYFGPGTRLTVL.

The chain is built from TRBV5-6 and TRBJ2-5; D could derive from TRBD1 or TRBD2 (5 bases each). The germline V gene has CDR1 SGHDT and CDR2 YYEEEE. V was cut by 1 base and J by 9 bases, with 7 bases left in between. The CDR3 spans 11 residues. CDR3 nucleotides: TGTGCCAGCAGCTTGAAGGGACCCCAGTACTTC. Its protein is CASSLKGPQYF.

This clone came up once. The rearrangement joins TRBV5-4 to TRBJ1-1; D gene uncertain. The CDR3 is 14 amino acids. Germline V CDR1 and CDR2: SGHNT, YYREEE (reference sequence). Trimming stripped 3 bases from V and 5 bases from J, with 14 bases between. The chain's CDR3 is CASSSGRLRTEAFF. As DNA, the CDR3 is TGTGCCAGCAGCTCCGGCCGGCTGCGTACTGAAGCTTTCTTT.

This clone was recorded only once. The chain recombines TRBV6-5 with TRBJ2-7; 10 nucleotides agree with TRBD1. The CDR3 runs to 15 residues. V shed 4 bases, J shed 3 bases, and the junction held 6 bases outside the gene matches. Germline-derived CDR1 and CDR2 are MNHEY and SVGAGI. The CDR3 DNA reads as TGTGCCAGCAGTTCCCGGACAGGGGGAATCTACGAGCAGTACTTC. Protein product: CASSSRTGGIYEQYF.

The V call is TRBV7-8, the J call TRBJ2-7, with D maybe TRBD2 (5 bases). CDR1 and CDR2 (germline): SGHVS, FQNEAQ. CDR3 length: 15 residues. The ends were cut back, 5 bases at V and 2 bases at J, with 16 bases in the middle. In nucleotides, the CDR3 is TGTGCCAGCAGCGTCGGACTGATTCCCGCCTACGAGCAGTACTTC. Residues: CASSVGLIPAYEQYF.

This clone showed up just a few times. The chain uses TRBV7-9 and TRBJ1-2; D gene uncertain. Germline assignment: CDR1 SEHNR and CDR2 FQNEAQ (reference sequence). Trimming took 1 base from V and 2 from J, leaving 11 bases between them. CDR3 length: 15 residues. The CDR3 loop is CASSLVGRSNYGYTF. The CDR3 bases are TGTGCCAGCAGCTTAGTAGGCAGATCGAACTATGGCTACACCTTC.

This sequence joins TRBV9 and TRBJ2-5; TRBD1 aligns across 7 bases. Germline CDR1 is SGDLS and CDR2 is YYNGEE. V gave up 4 bases and J gave up 3 bases; unmatched junction bases: 12. The CDR3 consists of 16 residues. The CDR3 nucleotides are TGTGCCAGCAGCCCTAGCTTCTGGGACAGCGAAGAGACCCAGTACTTC. It is translated as CASSPSFWDSEETQYF.